This T cell receptor (beta chain) was profiled in a study of cytomegalovirus exposure and HLA in healthy donors. Across the study: From HLA-typed donors, an early data release held roughly 89 million unique TCRs.

In the PCR, 60 Vbeta and 13 Jbeta primers were used. Repertoires were generated with immunoSEQ multiplex PCR, while TCRdb's copy carries only in-frame clones and drops some. This repertoire includes approximately 140,000 clones. The sample taken for sequencing was PBMCs. This TCR came from a woman aged 18 to 35 in good health and CMV-seronegative.

The CDR3 region is CASSPAKAGYGYTF. The CDR3 nucleotides read TGTGCCAGCAGCCCTGCCAAGGCAGGTTATGGCTACACCTTC. The chain employs TRBV11-2 and TRBJ1-2; no definite D call. Germline CDR1 reads SGHAT; CDR2 reads FQNNGV. The CDR3 spans 14 residues. The germline V and J ends were trimmed by 5 bases and 5 bases, with 15 bases remaining between them.